A selection of T cell receptor beta chains follows, all from one sample in a study of T cell responses to AZD1222 COVID-19 vaccine. Clones were read by immunoSEQ multiplex PCR, and TCRdb kept only the in-frame ones, dropping some. This repertoire shows tens of thousands of clones, roughly 90% found once; its top ten account for roughly 4.7%. The sample here was peripheral blood, taken 28 days after the second AZD1222 dose. These receptors came from an adult who received the AZD1222 COVID-19 vaccine. Both conserved end residues are part of each CDR3. A D gene is named only where the DNA matches it firmly. Not every row has a clone size; where given, it reads once, few, many or a size class.

D: .; size: .; length: 12; V: TRBV6-4; J: TRBJ2-6; DNA: TGTGCCAGCGGCTCTGGGGCCAACGTCCTGACTTTC; CDR3: CASGSGANVLTF
D: .; size: once; length: 15; V: TRBV27; J: TRBJ2-7; DNA: TGTGCCAGCAGTTTACACCGATCCCTCGTTTACGAGCAGTACTTC; CDR3: CASSLHRSLVYEQYF
D: .; size: .; length: 16; V: TRBV28; J: TRBJ1-5; DNA: TGTGCCAGCAGTATCGATTCCGGGGGAAGCAATCAGCCCCAGCATTTT; CDR3: CASSIDSGGSNQPQHF
D: TRBD1; size: .; length: 16; V: TRBV5-1; J: TRBJ1-6; DNA: TGCGCCAGCAGCTTAGGACAGGGGGGTGAAAATTCACCCCTCCACTTT; CDR3: CASSLGQGGENSPLHF
D: TRBD2; size: once; length: 15; V: TRBV9; J: TRBJ2-1; DNA: TGTGCCAGCAGCGTAGAGAGCGGGAGTTTCTATGAGCAGTTCTTC; CDR3: CASSVESGSFYEQFF
D: .; size: .; length: 16; V: TRBV7-6; J: TRBJ1-3; DNA: TGTGCCAGCAGCTTAGCGGGGGGGCCCTCTGGAAACACCATATATTTT; CDR3: CASSLAGGPSGNTIYF
D: .; size: once; length: 13; V: TRBV5-4; J: TRBJ1-1; DNA: TGTGCCAGCAGTGAGGTGTCGAACACTGAAGCTTTCTTT; CDR3: CASSEVSNTEAFF
D: .; size: .; length: 13; V: TRBV9; J: TRBJ2-7; DNA: TGTGCCAGCAGCGTAGTTTTGGGGGGCGAGCAGTACTTC; CDR3: CASSVVLGGEQYF
D: TRBD1; size: .; length: 18; V: TRBV12-5; J: TRBJ1-3; DNA: TGTGCTAGTGGTGGACTGCATCGAGGGGGCGCGTATGGAAACACCATATATTTT; CDR3: CASGGLHRGGAYGNTIYF
D: .; size: .; length: 15; V: TRBV14; J: TRBJ2-5; DNA: TGTGCCAGCAGCCAATGGACAGTTAGCAGAGAGACCCAGTACTTC; CDR3: CASSQWTVSRETQYF
D: TRBD2; size: .; length: 16; V: TRBV4-2; J: TRBJ2-1; DNA: TGTGCCAGCAGCCAAGACTGGCTAGCGGGAGACAATGAGCAGTTCTTC; CDR3: CASSQDWLAGDNEQFF
D: .; size: .; length: 13; V: TRBV6-6; J: TRBJ2-1; DNA: TGTGCCAGCAGTCCCCCGGTCTACAATGAGCAGTTCTTC; CDR3: CASSPPVYNEQFF
D: .; size: .; length: 13; V: TRBV7-9; J: TRBJ1-3; DNA: TGTGCCAGCAGCTTAGGAGAAGGAAACACCATATATTTT; CDR3: CASSLGEGNTIYF
D: TRBD2; size: .; length: 16; V: TRBV7-2; J: TRBJ2-2; DNA: TGTGCCAGCAGCACGCGACTAGCGGGAGTCACCGGGGAGCTGTTTTTT; CDR3: CASSTRLAGVTGELFF
D: .; size: .; length: 14; V: TRBV19; J: TRBJ1-4; DNA: TGTGCCAGTAGGCGAGGGCCGGCTAATGAAAAACTGTTTTTT; CDR3: CASRRGPANEKLFF
D: .; size: .; length: 15; V: TRBV14; J: TRBJ2-1; DNA: TGTGCCAGCAGCCAATTAGCAGCGAAAGGCGATGAGCAGTTCTTC; CDR3: CASSQLAAKGDEQFF
D: .; size: .; length: 11; V: TRBV11-3; J: TRBJ2-3; DNA: TGTGCCAGCAGCTTAACAGATACGCAGTATTTT; CDR3: CASSLTDTQYF
D: .; size: .; length: 13; V: TRBV28; J: TRBJ2-1; DNA: TGTGCCAGCAGTGACAGCTCCTACAATGAGCAGTTCTTC; CDR3: CASSDSSYNEQFF
D: TRBD1; size: .; length: 15; V: TRBV18; J: TRBJ2-1; DNA: TGTGCCAGCTCACTTACAGGGGTGACCTACAATGAGCAGTTCTTC; CDR3: CASSLTGVTYNEQFF
D: .; size: .; length: 14; V: TRBV28; J: TRBJ1-2; DNA: TGTGCCAGCAGCCAGGGTAATAGCAACTATGGCTACACCTTC; CDR3: CASSQGNSNYGYTF
D: TRBD1; size: .; length: 14; V: TRBV24-1; J: TRBJ2-5; DNA: TGTGCCACCAGTACAGGGGGCCAAGGGGAGACCCAGTACTTC; CDR3: CATSTGGQGETQYF
D: .; size: .; length: 12; V: TRBV13; J: TRBJ2-3; DNA: TGTGCCAGCAGCTCAGGGGAGGATACGCAGTATTTT; CDR3: CASSSGEDTQYF
D: .; size: .; length: 14; V: TRBV6-5; J: TRBJ2-1; DNA: TGTGCCAGCAGTTACGCTCAGGGTAGTAATGAGCAGTTCTTC; CDR3: CASSYAQGSNEQFF
D: .; size: .; length: 16; V: TRBV7-9; J: TRBJ2-1; DNA: TGTGCCAGCAGCCCCCGAATGGGCCTGTCCTACAATGAGCAGTTCTTC; CDR3: CASSPRMGLSYNEQFF
D: .; size: .; length: 15; V: TRBV7-9; J: TRBJ2-7; DNA: TGTGCCAGCAGCTTACGTTCGATGGGTAAAAACGAGCAGTACTTC; CDR3: CASSLRSMGKNEQYF
D: TRBD2; size: .; length: 15; V: TRBV5-1; J: TRBJ2-1; DNA: TGCGCCAGCAGCTCAGGACTAGCGGGAGGCAATGAGCAGTTCTTC; CDR3: CASSSGLAGGNEQFF
D: TRBD2; size: .; length: 17; V: TRBV6-2/TRBV6-3; J: TRBJ2-3; DNA: TGTGCCAGCAGTACCCGGAGTCTAGCGGGGGGCACAGATACGCAGTATTTT; CDR3: CASSTRSLAGGTDTQYF
D: .; size: .; length: 14; V: TRBV20-1; J: TRBJ2-6; DNA: TGCAGTGCTAGTAGGGATGCTGGGGCCAACGTCCTGACTTTC; CDR3: CSASRDAGANVLTF
D: .; size: once; length: 12; V: TRBV7-2; J: TRBJ2-1; DNA: TGTGCCAGCAGCCCGAGATGGGGTGAGCAGTTCTTC; CDR3: CASSPRWGEQFF
D: TRBD1; size: .; length: 14; V: TRBV30; J: TRBJ1-6; DNA: TGTGCCTGGAGTGTAGGACAGGAAAATTCACCCCTCCACTTT; CDR3: CAWSVGQENSPLHF
D: .; size: .; length: 13; V: TRBV30; J: TRBJ1-5; DNA: TGTGCCTGGAGTGCTACGGGCAATCAGCCCCAGCATTTT; CDR3: CAWSATGNQPQHF
D: .; size: .; length: 13; V: TRBV30; J: TRBJ1-2; DNA: TGTGCCTGGAGCATGGGACGGAACTATGGCTACACCTTC; CDR3: CAWSMGRNYGYTF
D: TRBD1; size: .; length: 15; V: TRBV5-1; J: TRBJ1-2; DNA: TGCGCCAGCAGCTTGGGACAGGGGGCGCGGTATGGCTACACCTTC; CDR3: CASSLGQGARYGYTF
D: .; size: .; length: 14; V: TRBV7-9; J: TRBJ2-5; DNA: TGTGCCAGCAGCGTGACAGCCCCTCGGGAGACCCAGTACTTC; CDR3: CASSVTAPRETQYF
D: TRBD1; size: .; length: 16; V: TRBV7-9; J: TRBJ2-6; DNA: TGTGCCAGCAACCTCCCAGGGGGCGCTGGGGCCAACGTCCTGACTTTC; CDR3: CASNLPGGAGANVLTF
D: TRBD1; size: .; length: 15; V: TRBV9; J: TRBJ1-2; DNA: TGTGCCAGCAGCGCCGGGACGACAGGGGCCTATGGCTACACCTTC; CDR3: CASSAGTTGAYGYTF
D: TRBD1; size: once; length: 15; V: TRBV6-2/TRBV6-3; J: TRBJ2-2; DNA: TGTGCCAGCAGTGCCAGACAGGGAAGCACCGGGGAGCTGTTTTTT; CDR3: CASSARQGSTGELFF
D: TRBD2; size: .; length: 16; V: TRBV4-1; J: TRBJ2-5; DNA: TGCGCCAGCAGCCAAACACCGGGACTAGGCTCAGAGACCCAGTACTTC; CDR3: CASSQTPGLGSETQYF
D: TRBD1; size: .; length: 14; V: TRBV5-1; J: TRBJ1-2; DNA: TGCGCCAGCAGCTCCGTGCAGGGGGACTATGGCTACACCTTC; CDR3: CASSSVQGDYGYTF
D: .; size: .; length: 13; V: TRBV24-1; J: TRBJ1-6; DNA: TGTGCCACCAGTCATAGCGCTAATTCACCCCTCCACTTT; CDR3: CATSHSANSPLHF
D: TRBD2; size: .; length: 15; V: TRBV6-2/TRBV6-3; J: TRBJ2-7; DNA: TGTGCCAGCAGTGCTCTCGGGGGGGCGAGCTACGAGCAGTACTTC; CDR3: CASSALGGASYEQYF
D: .; size: .; length: 16; V: TRBV28; J: TRBJ1-3; DNA: TGTGCCAGCAGTTTATTACCAGTCATCTCTGGAAACACCATATATTTT; CDR3: CASSLLPVISGNTIYF
D: .; size: .; length: 14; V: TRBV7-9; J: TRBJ1-1; DNA: TGTGCCAGCAGCTTTTTCAGGGATAACACTGAAGCTTTCTTT; CDR3: CASSFFRDNTEAFF
D: .; size: .; length: 14; V: TRBV6-4; J: TRBJ2-2; DNA: TGTGCCAGCAGTGCCGCCAGGAACACCGGGGAGCTGTTTTTT; CDR3: CASSAARNTGELFF
D: .; size: .; length: 15; V: TRBV10-3; J: TRBJ2-1; DNA: TGTGCCATCAGTGAGGGCACCGCGGCGCACAATGAGCAGTTCTTC; CDR3: CAISEGTAAHNEQFF
D: .; size: .; length: 15; V: TRBV18; J: TRBJ2-3; DNA: TGTGCCAGCTCGACGTCGGCGGACTCCACAGATACGCAGTATTTT; CDR3: CASSTSADSTDTQYF
D: .; size: .; length: 14; V: TRBV12-2; J: TRBJ1-2; DNA: TGTGCAAGTCGCTTAGTGGCTCGGAGCCCAGGCTACACCTTC; CDR3: CASRLVARSPGYTF
D: .; size: once; length: 15; V: TRBV19; J: TRBJ2-1; DNA: TGTGCCAGTAGTACATATCGGAGACAGGTCGGAGAGCAGTTCTTC; CDR3: CASSTYRRQVGEQFF
D: .; size: once; length: 14; V: TRBV9; J: TRBJ1-2; DNA: TGTGCCAGCAGCGTAGAAAACACTAACTATGGCTACACCTTC; CDR3: CASSVENTNYGYTF